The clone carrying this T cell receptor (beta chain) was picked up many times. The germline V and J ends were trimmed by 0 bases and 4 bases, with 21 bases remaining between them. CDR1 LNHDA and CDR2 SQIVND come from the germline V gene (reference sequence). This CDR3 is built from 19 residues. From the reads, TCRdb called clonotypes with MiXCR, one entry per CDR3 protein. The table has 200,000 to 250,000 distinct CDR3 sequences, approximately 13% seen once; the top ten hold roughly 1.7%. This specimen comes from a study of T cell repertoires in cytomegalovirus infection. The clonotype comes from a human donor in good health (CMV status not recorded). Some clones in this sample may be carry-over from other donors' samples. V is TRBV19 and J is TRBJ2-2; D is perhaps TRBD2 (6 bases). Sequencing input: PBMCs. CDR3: CASSIDGWTGVSVTGELFF. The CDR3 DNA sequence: TGTGCCAGTAGTATAGATGGTTGGACGGGGGTCAGCGTCACCGGGGAGCTGTTTTTT.